This T cell receptor beta chain was captured by sequencing in a study of identical twins. Overall study results and limits: Insertions were reduced in abundant cord blood beta clonotypes but not in memory repertoires. Within twin pairs, the out-of-frame alpha sequences they shared showed excess low generation probability. Out-of-frame TCR alpha sharing observed in monozygotic twins exceeded model estimates.

As concerns this clonotype: Its antigen remains unknown.

CDR3 length equals 16 residues. The germline CDR1 and CDR2 sequences are SGHKS and YYEKEE (reference sequence). V dropped 4 bases and J dropped 0 bases, with 11 bases sitting between them. Via MiXCR, TCRdb re-called the 5' RACE reads, giving one row per CDR3 protein. The profile shows 500,000 to 650,000 distinct CDR3 sequences, around 7.5% of them singletons. In addition, the sample was reused for a study of yellow fever vaccine responses in identical twins.

This chain links TRBV5-5 with TRBJ1-6; tentatively, D is TRBD1 (5 bases). This TCR came from a woman aged 18-35 years in good health. The sequenced sample consisted of PBMCs. DNA of the CDR3: TGTGCCAGCAGCCCAGGGTCGAGCTCCTATAATTCACCCCTCCACTTT. Protein: CASSPGSSSYNSPLHF.